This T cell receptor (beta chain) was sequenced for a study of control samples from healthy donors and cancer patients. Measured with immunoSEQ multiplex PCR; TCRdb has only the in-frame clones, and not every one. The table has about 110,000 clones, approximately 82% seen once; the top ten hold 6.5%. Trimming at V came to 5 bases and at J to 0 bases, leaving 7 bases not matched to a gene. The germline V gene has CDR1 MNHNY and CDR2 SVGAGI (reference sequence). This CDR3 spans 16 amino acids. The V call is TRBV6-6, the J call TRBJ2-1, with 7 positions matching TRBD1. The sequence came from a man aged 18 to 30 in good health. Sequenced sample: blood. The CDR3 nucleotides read TGTGCCAGCAGTCTGACAGGGCTTAGCTCCTACAATGAGCAGTTCTTC. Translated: CASSLTGLSSYNEQFF.